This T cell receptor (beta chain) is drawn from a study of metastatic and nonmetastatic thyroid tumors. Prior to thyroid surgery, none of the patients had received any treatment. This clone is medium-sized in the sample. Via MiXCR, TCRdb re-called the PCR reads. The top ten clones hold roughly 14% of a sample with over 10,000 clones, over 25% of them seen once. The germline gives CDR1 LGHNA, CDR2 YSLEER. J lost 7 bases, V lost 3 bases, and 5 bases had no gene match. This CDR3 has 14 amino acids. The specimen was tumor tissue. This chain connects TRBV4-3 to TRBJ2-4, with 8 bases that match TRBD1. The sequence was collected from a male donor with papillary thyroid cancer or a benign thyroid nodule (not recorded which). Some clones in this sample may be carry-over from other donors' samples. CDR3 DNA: TGCGCCAGCAGCCATGGACAGGGTGAGAACATTCAGTACTTC. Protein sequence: CASSHGQGENIQYF.